This T cell receptor (beta chain) originates from a study of Ad26.COV2.S vaccination and SARS-CoV-2 variants. Study-wide context: Recipients of Ad26.COV2.S got it intramuscularly, once or twice 56 days apart.

Per the germline V gene, CDR1 is MGHRA and CDR2 is YSYEKL. The CDR3 extends over 14 amino acids. The germline V and J ends were trimmed by 0 bases and 10 bases, with 13 bases remaining between them. Treatment meaning: about 20 received Ad26.COV2.S at low or high dose, single or two shots; about 5 received placebo; per-sample allocation not given. Sampling was done on day 63 after the first vaccine or placebo injection. Findings and caveats of the study: Vaccinees displayed broader spike-specific TCR repertoires than placebo recipients.

TCRdb's table, derived via immunoSEQ multiplex PCR, lists solely in-frame clones and lacks some. The repertoire holds 300,000 to 500,000 clones, around 85% seen once, with roughly 3% in the top ten. For this clone: Its antigen is not known.

This receptor was taken from a person aged 18 to 65 who received the Ad26.COV2.S COVID-19 vaccine or a placebo. This chain links TRBV4-1 with TRBJ2-1; a weak D match, TRBD1 (5 bases). The sequenced sample was peripheral blood, obtained in a trial of Ad26.COV2.S vaccine versus placebo. The CDR3 spells CASSQDPRAREQFF. The CDR3 DNA follows: TGCGCCAGCAGCCAAGATCCCAGGGCTAGGGAGCAGTTCTTC.